Sequencing of this T cell receptor beta chain was carried out in a study of T-cell memory formation after mild COVID-19. The CDR3 loop spans 18 amino acids. CDR1 and CDR2 from the germline V gene are SGHDT and YYEEEE. After removal of 4 bases from V and 5 bases from J, the junction contained 14 bases not matched to a gene. This clonotype was counted at least ten times. TCRdb independently ran MiXCR on the 5' RACE reads; one entry per CDR3 protein. This sample has some 120,000 distinct CDR3 sequences, with approximately 6.3% found just once. This TCR derives from an adult woman who had mild COVID-19 (a few samples of this study predate the infection). Cell type and time point are not known. Input material: PBMCs or a T cell subset sorted from them (not recorded which). The chain links TRBV5-6 to TRBJ2-2; 10 bases match TRBD2. DNA of the CDR3: TGTGCCAGCAGCCGGCCGATAGTAGCGGGGGGCCTGACCGGGGAGCTGTTTTTT. Translating it yields CASSRPIVAGGLTGELFF.